Listed below are T cell receptor beta chains from one sample, sequenced in a study of regulatory T cells in long-lasting Graves disease. TCRdb ran MiXCR on the multiplex PCR reads and lists one entry per CDR3 protein. Of more than 350,000 distinct CDR3 sequences in the sample, around a fifth were seen once. This sample comprised peripheral blood mononuclear cells (PBMCs), obtained when the disease was refractory, from a patient treated with antithyroid drugs. The receptors originated from a female donor with Graves disease. Both conserved end residues are part of each CDR3. The D gene is left open where the match is weak. Not all rows give a size; the values are once, few, many and, for expanded clones, a class.

j_gene: TRBJ1-1; v_gene: TRBV6-1; abundance: many; d_gene: NA; CDR3nt: TGTGCCAGCAGTGAAGTAGCCCTCCCCACTGAAGCTTTCTTT; CDR3aa: CASSEVALPTEAFF
j_gene: TRBJ2-7; v_gene: TRBV30; abundance: few; d_gene: TRBD2; CDR3nt: TGTGCCTGGTCTAGCGGGAGCCCCTACGAGCAGTACTTC; CDR3aa: CAWSSGSPYEQYF
j_gene: TRBJ2-2; v_gene: TRBV2; abundance: many; d_gene: NA; CDR3nt: TGTGCCAGCAGTGAAGCGCTTCTAAGCACCGGGGAGCTGTTTTTT; CDR3aa: CASSEALLSTGELFF
j_gene: TRBJ2-1; v_gene: TRBV12-3/TRBV12-4; abundance: few; d_gene: NA; CDR3nt: TGTGCCAGCAGGGCCATTGGTGAGCAGTTCTTC; CDR3aa: CASRAIGEQFF
j_gene: TRBJ2-5; v_gene: TRBV7-7; abundance: NA; d_gene: TRBD1; CDR3nt: TGTGCCAGCAGCCCCGACAGGGCGGGTTTAGAGACCCAGTACTTC; CDR3aa: CASSPDRAGLETQYF
j_gene: TRBJ1-3; v_gene: TRBV6-1; abundance: NA; d_gene: NA; CDR3nt: TGTGCCAGCAGTCCGACCCTAAGCTCTGGAAACACCATATATTTT; CDR3aa: CASSPTLSSGNTIYF
j_gene: TRBJ1-1; v_gene: TRBV24-1; abundance: NA; d_gene: NA; CDR3nt: TGTGCCACCGGTGGGGCAGGGGATACTGAAGCTTTCTTT; CDR3aa: CATGGAGDTEAFF
j_gene: TRBJ2-2; v_gene: TRBV4-2; abundance: few; d_gene: NA; CDR3nt: TGTCCCGGGGGCGTCGGGGTGAACACCGGGGAGCTGTTTTTT; CDR3aa: CPGGVGVNTGELFF
j_gene: TRBJ2-3; v_gene: TRBV6-2/TRBV6-3; abundance: few; d_gene: TRBD2; CDR3nt: TGTGCCAGCAGTTACTACCCGCTGACTAGCGGGAGTAGAGATACGCAGTATTTT; CDR3aa: CASSYYPLTSGSRDTQYF
j_gene: TRBJ1-1; v_gene: TRBV2; abundance: many; d_gene: NA; CDR3nt: TGTGCCAGCAGTGAGGTAAAGGGGTCCACTGAAGCTTTCTTT; CDR3aa: CASSEVKGSTEAFF
j_gene: TRBJ1-4; v_gene: TRBV12-3/TRBV12-4; abundance: many; d_gene: NA; CDR3nt: TGTGCCAGCAGTTTCGGCGTCAGCGCTAATGAAAAACTGTTTTTT; CDR3aa: CASSFGVSANEKLFF
j_gene: TRBJ2-7; v_gene: TRBV27; abundance: NA; d_gene: TRBD1; CDR3nt: TGTGCCAGCAGTTATCCGGGACAGGGGTACTACGAGCAGTACTTC; CDR3aa: CASSYPGQGYYEQYF
j_gene: TRBJ1-2; v_gene: TRBV6-1; abundance: NA; d_gene: TRBD1; CDR3nt: TGTGCCAGCAGCCAGACAGGGTTGGGCTACACCTTC; CDR3aa: CASSQTGLGYTF
j_gene: TRBJ2-1; v_gene: TRBV12-3/TRBV12-4; abundance: NA; d_gene: NA; CDR3nt: TGTGCCAGCACCGCGGACAGTTTCAATGAGCAGTTCTTC; CDR3aa: CASTADSFNEQFF
j_gene: TRBJ1-1; v_gene: TRBV10-3; abundance: NA; d_gene: TRBD1; CDR3nt: TGTGCCATCAGTGTCGGGACAGGGGTGACTGAAGCTTTCTTT; CDR3aa: CAISVGTGVTEAFF
j_gene: TRBJ2-2; v_gene: TRBV6-2/TRBV6-3; abundance: NA; d_gene: NA; CDR3nt: TGTGCCAGCAGTAGTTCAGGGAGATCGGGCACCGGGGAGCTGTTTTTT; CDR3aa: CASSSSGRSGTGELFF
j_gene: TRBJ2-5; v_gene: TRBV20-1; abundance: NA; d_gene: TRBD1; CDR3nt: TGCAGTGCTAGAGCCGGCGTGGGACAGGGGCAAGAGACCCAGTACTTC; CDR3aa: CSARAGVGQGQETQYF
j_gene: TRBJ2-7; v_gene: TRBV12-3/TRBV12-4; abundance: many; d_gene: NA; CDR3nt: TGTGCCAGCAGTGCTAGTTATGGTTACGAGCAGTACTTC; CDR3aa: CASSASYGYEQYF
j_gene: TRBJ1-2; v_gene: TRBV6-9; abundance: many; d_gene: NA; CDR3nt: TGTGCCAGCAGTTGGCTAGTGGGTGGCGGCTACACCTTC; CDR3aa: CASSWLVGGGYTF
j_gene: TRBJ1-4; v_gene: TRBV28; abundance: many; d_gene: NA; CDR3nt: TGTGCCAGCAGTTTCTGGTCAGCAAATAATGAAAAACTGTTTTTT; CDR3aa: CASSFWSANNEKLFF
j_gene: TRBJ2-5; v_gene: TRBV6-1; abundance: many; d_gene: NA; CDR3nt: TGTGCCAGCAGTACGGGACTTCAATGGCGGGAGACCCAGTACTTC; CDR3aa: CASSTGLQWRETQYF
j_gene: TRBJ2-7; v_gene: TRBV11-2; abundance: many; d_gene: NA; CDR3nt: TGTGCCAGCAGCTTATACAGGTCCTACGAGCAGTACTTC; CDR3aa: CASSLYRSYEQYF
j_gene: TRBJ1-6; v_gene: TRBV7-9; abundance: NA; d_gene: TRBD1; CDR3nt: TGTGCCAGCAGCTTGGGGACAGGGGGGTATTCACCCCTCCACTTT; CDR3aa: CASSLGTGGYSPLHF
j_gene: TRBJ1-1; v_gene: TRBV2; abundance: many; d_gene: NA; CDR3nt: TGTGCCAGCAAGGGGCAGCCAAACATGAACACTGAAGCTTTCTTT; CDR3aa: CASKGQPNMNTEAFF
j_gene: TRBJ1-5; v_gene: TRBV30; abundance: NA; d_gene: NA; CDR3nt: TGTGCCTGGAGTCCTCGACCCCCAAATCAGCCCCAGCATTTT; CDR3aa: CAWSPRPPNQPQHF
j_gene: TRBJ1-2; v_gene: TRBV28; abundance: many; d_gene: NA; CDR3nt: TGTGCCAGCAATTACGGACAGATCTATGGCTACACCTTC; CDR3aa: CASNYGQIYGYTF
j_gene: TRBJ2-7; v_gene: TRBV19; abundance: few; d_gene: NA; CDR3nt: TGTGCCAGTAGTATGGGGGGAGCCGAGCAGTACTTC; CDR3aa: CASSMGGAEQYF
j_gene: TRBJ2-5; v_gene: TRBV19; abundance: NA; d_gene: NA; CDR3nt: TGTGCCAGTAGTATCCCTTTGGGGGGTGCTGGGGAGACCCAGTACTTC; CDR3aa: CASSIPLGGAGETQYF
j_gene: TRBJ1-1; v_gene: TRBV12-3/TRBV12-4; abundance: many; d_gene: NA; CDR3nt: TGTGCCAGCAGTTTTGGTGGCGGCAGGACGGCTTTCTTT; CDR3aa: CASSFGGGRTAFF
j_gene: TRBJ1-1; v_gene: TRBV3-1; abundance: NA; d_gene: TRBD1; CDR3nt: TGTGCCAGCAGCCAAGATGGGTCGGCAGGGGGTATTGAAGCTTTCTTT; CDR3aa: CASSQDGSAGGIEAFF
j_gene: TRBJ2-1; v_gene: TRBV27; abundance: NA; d_gene: NA; CDR3nt: TGTGCCAGCAGCCTAAAAGGCGAAACCGTCGTCAATGAGCAGTTCTTC; CDR3aa: CASSLKGETVVNEQFF
j_gene: TRBJ1-2; v_gene: TRBV28; abundance: many; d_gene: TRBD1; CDR3nt: TGTGCCAGCAGTTCGGGACAGGGGTTCTATGGCTACACCTTC; CDR3aa: CASSSGQGFYGYTF